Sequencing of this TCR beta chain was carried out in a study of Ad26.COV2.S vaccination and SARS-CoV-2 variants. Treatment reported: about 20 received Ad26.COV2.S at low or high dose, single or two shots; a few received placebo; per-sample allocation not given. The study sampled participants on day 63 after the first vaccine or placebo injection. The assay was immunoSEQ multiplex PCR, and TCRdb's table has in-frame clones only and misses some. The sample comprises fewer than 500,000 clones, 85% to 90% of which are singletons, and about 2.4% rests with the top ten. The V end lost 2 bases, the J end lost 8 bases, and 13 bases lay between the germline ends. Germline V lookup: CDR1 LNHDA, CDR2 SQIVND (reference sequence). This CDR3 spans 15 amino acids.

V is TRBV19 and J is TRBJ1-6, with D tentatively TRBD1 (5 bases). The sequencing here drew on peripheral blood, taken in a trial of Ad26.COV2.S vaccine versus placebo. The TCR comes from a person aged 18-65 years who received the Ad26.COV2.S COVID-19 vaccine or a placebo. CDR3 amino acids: CASSIYGAEDSPLHF. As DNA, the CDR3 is TGTGCCAGTAGTATATATGGGGCCGAGGATTCACCCCTCCACTTT.